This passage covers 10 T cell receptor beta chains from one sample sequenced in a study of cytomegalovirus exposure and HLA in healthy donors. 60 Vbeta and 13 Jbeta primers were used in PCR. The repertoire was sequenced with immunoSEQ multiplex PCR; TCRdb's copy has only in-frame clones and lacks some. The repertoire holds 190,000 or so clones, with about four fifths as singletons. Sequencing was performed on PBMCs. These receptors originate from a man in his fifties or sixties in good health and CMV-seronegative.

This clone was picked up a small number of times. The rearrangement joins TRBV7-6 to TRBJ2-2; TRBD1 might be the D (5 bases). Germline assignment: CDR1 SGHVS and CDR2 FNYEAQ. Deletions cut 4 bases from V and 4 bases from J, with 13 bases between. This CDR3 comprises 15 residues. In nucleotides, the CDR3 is TGTGCCAGCAGCTCCATATTAGGGGTCACCGGGGAGCTGTTTTTT. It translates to CASSSILGVTGELFF.

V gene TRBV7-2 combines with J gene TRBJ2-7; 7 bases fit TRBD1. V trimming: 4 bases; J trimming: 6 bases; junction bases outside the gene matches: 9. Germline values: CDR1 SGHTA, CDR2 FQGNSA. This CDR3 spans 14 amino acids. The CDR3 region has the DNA TGTGCCAGCAGCTCCCAGGGGGAGAGGGGCGAGCAGTACTTC. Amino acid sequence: CASSSQGERGEQYF.

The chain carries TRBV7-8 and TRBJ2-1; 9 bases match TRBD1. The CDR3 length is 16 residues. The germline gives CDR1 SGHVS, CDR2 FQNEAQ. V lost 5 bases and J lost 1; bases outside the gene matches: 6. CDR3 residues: CASSPRTGESYNEQFF. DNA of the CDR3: TGTGCCAGCAGCCCTAGGACAGGGGAGTCCTACAATGAGCAGTTCTTC.

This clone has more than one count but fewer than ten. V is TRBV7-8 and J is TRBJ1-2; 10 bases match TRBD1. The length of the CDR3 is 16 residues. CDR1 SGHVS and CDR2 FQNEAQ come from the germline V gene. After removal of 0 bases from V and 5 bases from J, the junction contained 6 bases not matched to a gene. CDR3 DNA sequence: TGTGCCAGCAGCTTAGCCAGGGGACAGGGGAAGTATGGCTACACCTTC. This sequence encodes CASSLARGQGKYGYTF.

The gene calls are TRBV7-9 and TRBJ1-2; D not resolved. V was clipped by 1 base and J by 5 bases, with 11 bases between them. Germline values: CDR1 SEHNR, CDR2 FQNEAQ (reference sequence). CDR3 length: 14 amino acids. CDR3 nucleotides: TGTGCCAGCAGCTTAGAGGGTACTAGATATGGCTACACCTTC. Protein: CASSLEGTRYGYTF.

The CDR3 bases are TGTGCCAGCAGCTTCGCGTCAGGGTTAGGGGGTGGTTTGAACACTGAAGCTTTCTTT. Its translation is CASSFASGLGGGLNTEAFF. The chain has TRBV5-8 and TRBJ1-1; a weak D match, TRBD1 (6 bases). With 2 bases removed from V and 0 bases from J, the gap between germline ends came to 23 bases. CDR1 and CDR2 (germline): SGHTS, YDEGEE. This CDR3 contains 19 residues.

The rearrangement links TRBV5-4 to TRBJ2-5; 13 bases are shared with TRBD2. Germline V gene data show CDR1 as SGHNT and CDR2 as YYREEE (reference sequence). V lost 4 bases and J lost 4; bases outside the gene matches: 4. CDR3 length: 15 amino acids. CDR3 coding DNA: TGTGCCAGCAGCCTAAGGACTAGCGGGGGAGAGACCCAGTACTTC. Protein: CASSLRTSGGETQYF.

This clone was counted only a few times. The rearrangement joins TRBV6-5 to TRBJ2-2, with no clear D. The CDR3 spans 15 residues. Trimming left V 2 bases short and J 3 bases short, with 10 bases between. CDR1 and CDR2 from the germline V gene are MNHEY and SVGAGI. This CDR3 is CASSYTYLDTGELFF. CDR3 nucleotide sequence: TGTGCCAGCAGTTACACCTACTTAGACACCGGGGAGCTGTTTTTT.

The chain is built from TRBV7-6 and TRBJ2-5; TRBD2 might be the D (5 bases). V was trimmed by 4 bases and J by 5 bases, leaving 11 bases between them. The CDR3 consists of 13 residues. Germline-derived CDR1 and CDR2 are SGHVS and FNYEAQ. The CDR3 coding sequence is TGTGCCAGCAGCTCCAGGACGGGGGAGACCCAGTACTTC. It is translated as CASSSRTGETQYF.

CDR3 bases: TGTGCCAGCAGGGTAGGGACAGGTTATTCACCCCTCCACTTT. Encoded protein: CASRVGTGYSPLHF. V usage is TRBV6-5 and J usage is TRBJ1-6, with 8 bases fitting TRBD1. CDR3 length: 14 amino acids. Per germline, CDR1 MNHEY and CDR2 SVGAGI. V lost 6 bases, J lost 8 bases, and 6 bases stayed unmatched.